The rows below give T cell receptor beta chains drawn from one sample of a study of shared clonotypes between healthy human individuals. Sequencing used immunoSEQ multiplex PCR; TCRdb keeps in-frame clones, though not all of them. The repertoire holds approximately 2.1 million clones, with more than 85% as singletons. Material: naive CD4+ T cells from PBMCs. These receptor sequences come from a man in his late teens or twenties in good health. Some clones in this sample may be carry-over from other donors' samples. The CDR3 runs from the conserved cysteine through the conserved F or W. A D gene is named only where the DNA matches it firmly. For some rows the clone size is stated as once, few or many, or as a class when expanded; others skip it.

-	TRBV5-5	many	TRBJ1-1	CASSSGNGAEAFF	TGTGCCAGCAGTTCTGGGAACGGCGCTGAAGCTTTCTTT
-	TRBV28	-	TRBJ2-7	CASSSGPRGLGQYF	TGTGCCAGCAGTAGCGGACCGCGAGGGCTTGGGCAGTACTTC
TRBD1	TRBV28	-	TRBJ2-5	CASRTRTGMETQYF	TGTGCCAGCAGGACCCGGACAGGGATGGAGACCCAGTACTTC
-	TRBV4-1	once	TRBJ1-1	CASSRLPAKNTEAFF	TGCGCCAGCAGCCGCCTCCCCGCCAAGAACACTGAAGCTTTCTTT
-	TRBV6-6	-	TRBJ1-1	CASSYLDSPWAFF	TGTGCCAGCAGTTACCTCGACAGTCCATGGGCTTTCTTT
-	TRBV9	-	TRBJ1-4	CASSVGWREKLFF	TGTGCCAGCAGCGTCGGCTGGCGAGAAAAACTGTTTTTT
TRBD2	TRBV28	-	TRBJ2-3	CASSDPPGTSGSWGTDTQYF	TGTGCCAGCAGTGACCCCCCGGGGACTAGCGGGAGTTGGGGCACAGATACGCAGTATTTT
-	TRBV29-1	-	TRBJ1-1	CSVEGRVSTEAFF	TGCAGCGTTGAAGGCAGGGTGAGCACTGAAGCTTTCTTT
-	TRBV7-2	-	TRBJ2-5	CASSFSPGAGETQYF	TGTGCCAGCAGCTTTTCTCCGGGCGCGGGAGAGACCCAGTACTTC
-	TRBV7-2	-	TRBJ2-7	CASSLDGGSYEQYF	TGTGCCAGCAGCTTAGACGGAGGAAGCTACGAGCAGTACTTC
TRBD1	TRBV7-2	once	TRBJ1-2	CASSSRGTGGDYGYTF	TGTGCCAGCAGCTCCCGAGGGACAGGGGGCGACTATGGCTACACCTTC
-	TRBV9	once	TRBJ2-3	CASSVGSSGSPGDTQYF	TGTGCCAGCAGCGTAGGGTCCTCGGGGAGTCCGGGGGATACGCAGTATTTT
TRBD1	TRBV18	-	TRBJ2-7	CASSPGGQGYEQYF	TGTGCCAGCTCACCAGGCGGACAGGGCTACGAGCAGTACTTC
-	TRBV29-1	-	TRBJ1-5	CSVEAYSNQPQHF	TGCAGCGTTGAGGCTTATAGCAATCAGCCCCAGCATTTT
-	TRBV27	-	TRBJ2-7	CASSFLSVEGTHEQYF	TGTGCCAGCAGTTTTCTCTCTGTGGAGGGCACCCACGAGCAGTACTTC
TRBD2	TRBV4-1	-	TRBJ2-1	CASRRMGTSGYNEQFF	TGCGCCAGCCGCCGAATGGGGACTAGCGGGTACAATGAGCAGTTCTTC
-	TRBV7-9	-	TRBJ2-6	CASSLAPGGSSGANVLTF	TGTGCCAGCAGCTTAGCCCCGGGTGGGAGCTCTGGGGCCAACGTCCTGACTTTC
-	TRBV7-3	-	TRBJ2-1	CASSLASSGEQFF	TGTGCCAGCAGCTTAGCCTCCTCTGGAGAGCAGTTCTTC
-	TRBV20-1	-	TRBJ1-2	CSGARGYGYTF	TGCAGTGGGGCGCGAGGCTATGGCTACACCTTC
TRBD1	TRBV6-5	-	TRBJ2-2	CASSSTGRVTGELFF	TGTGCCAGCAGTTCGACAGGGAGAGTGACCGGGGAGCTGTTTTTT
TRBD1	TRBV7-3	-	TRBJ1-4	CASSLDRVSEKLFF	TGTGCCAGCAGCTTAGACAGGGTCTCCGAAAAACTGTTTTTT
-	TRBV28	-	TRBJ2-7	CASSHRIRPGEQYF	TGTGCCAGCAGTCACAGAATCCGGCCCGGCGAGCAGTACTTC
-	TRBV7-9	-	TRBJ2-7	CASSWDGQSDEQYF	TGTGCCAGCAGCTGGGACGGACAAAGCGACGAGCAGTACTTC
TRBD1	TRBV7-3	-	TRBJ2-3	CASSLTQGATDTQYF	TGTGCCAGCAGCTTAACGCAGGGGGCAACAGATACGCAGTATTTT
-	TRBV30	-	TRBJ2-5	CAWNRLGEETQYF	TGTGCCTGGAATAGACTTGGTGAAGAGACCCAGTACTTC
-	TRBV28	-	TRBJ1-3	CASSSPGTGNTIYF	TGTGCCAGCAGTTCGCCGGGAACTGGAAACACCATATATTTT
-	TRBV28	-	TRBJ1-1	CASSFGLGGNTEAFF	TGTGCCAGCAGTTTTGGCCTTGGGGGGAACACTGAAGCTTTCTTT
TRBD2	TRBV5-1	-	TRBJ2-1	CASSALGLAGLYNEQFF	TGCGCCAGCAGCGCCCTGGGGTTAGCGGGACTATACAATGAGCAGTTCTTC
-	TRBV9	-	TRBJ2-5	CASSVAPHALRGETQYF	TGTGCCAGCAGCGTAGCGCCACACGCATTACGAGGGGAGACCCAGTACTTC
TRBD1	TRBV5-4	-	TRBJ2-7	CASSNRDRLYEQYF	TGTGCCAGCTCGAACAGGGACAGACTCTACGAGCAGTACTTC
-	TRBV28	-	TRBJ1-2	CASEQNYGYTF	TGTGCCAGCGAACAGAACTATGGCTACACCTTC
TRBD2	TRBV29-1	-	TRBJ2-7	CSVKGTSGRVTVYEQYF	TGCAGCGTTAAGGGGACTAGCGGGAGGGTCACCGTCTACGAGCAGTACTTC
TRBD1	TRBV9	-	TRBJ1-2	CASSVVAGGDYGYTF	TGTGCCAGCAGCGTAGTGGCAGGGGGCGACTATGGCTACACCTTC
-	TRBV7-9	-	TRBJ1-2	CASSLVGTQGYTF	TGTGCCAGCAGCTTAGTAGGGACCCAAGGCTACACCTTC
-	TRBV6-5	-	TRBJ2-7	CASSYSRGAYEQYF	TGTGCCAGCAGTTACTCCAGAGGGGCATACGAGCAGTACTTC
-	TRBV7-9	once	TRBJ2-7	CASSMHYEQYF	TGTGCCAGCAGCATGCACTACGAGCAGTACTTC
TRBD1	TRBV30	-	TRBJ2-7	CAWSVPGQGAHEQYF	TGTGCCTGGAGTGTACCGGGACAGGGAGCACACGAGCAGTACTTC
-	TRBV14	-	TRBJ2-1	CASSQSLTQVMQFF	TGTGCCAGCAGCCAAAGTCTAACCCAGGTGATGCAGTTCTTC
-	TRBV28	-	TRBJ1-1	CASTQVGGTEAFF	TGTGCCAGCACCCAGGTGGGGGGTACTGAAGCTTTCTTT